This TCR beta chain was sequenced in a study of OX40 agonist ivuxolimab in advanced cancers. This clone appeared a single time. The target antigen is unknown. The V and J ends lost 0 bases and 6 bases, in that order; junction bases with no gene match: 9. The CDR3 length is 16 residues. The V gene's germline CDR1 is SGHDN and CDR2 FVKESK. Study findings and constraints: Some patients without response likewise showed low normalized clonal expansion.

The protocol was immunoSEQ multiplex PCR, while the TCRdb copy is restricted to in-frame clones and leaves out a portion. The sample lists 25,000 to 30,000 clones, about 87% occurring once. V and J are TRBV14 and TRBJ2-7; TRBD1 aligns across 9 bases. The TCR sequence derives from an adult with an advanced solid tumor such as melanoma, head and neck, liver or kidney cancer. Sample: CD4+ or CD8+ T cells sorted from blood, taken in a trial of the OX40 agonist ivuxolimab. The CDR3 reads CASSQDRRTGALEQYF. The CDR3, as DNA: TGTGCCAGCAGCCAAGATAGGAGGACAGGGGCTCTCGAGCAGTACTTC.